This TCR beta chain was captured in a study of human T cells and chemical hapten exposure. TCRdb ran MiXCR on the 5' RACE reads and lists one entry per CDR3 protein. This table holds tens of thousands of distinct CDR3 sequences, around a sixth found once. Total RNA was isolated from unfractionated whole blood. This sequence was found in a female donor in good health.

Here the CDR3 reads CASSFQGQRAFF. The CDR3, as DNA: TGTGCCAGCAGTTTTCAGGGACAACGAGCTTTCTTT. The rearrangement joins TRBV28 to TRBJ1-1; D is perhaps TRBD1 (6 bases). V was trimmed by 3 bases and J by 10 bases, leaving 12 bases between them. The germline CDR1 and CDR2 sequences are MDHEN and SYDVKM. This CDR3 comprises 12 residues. Looking up the rest from reference TRBV28 and TRBJ1-1 gives the full variable domain: DVKVTQSSRYLVKRTGEKVFLECVQDMDHENMFWYRQDPGLGLRLIYFSYDVKMKEKGDIPEGYSVSREKKERFSLILESASTNQTSMYLCASSFQGQRAFFGQGTRLTVV.